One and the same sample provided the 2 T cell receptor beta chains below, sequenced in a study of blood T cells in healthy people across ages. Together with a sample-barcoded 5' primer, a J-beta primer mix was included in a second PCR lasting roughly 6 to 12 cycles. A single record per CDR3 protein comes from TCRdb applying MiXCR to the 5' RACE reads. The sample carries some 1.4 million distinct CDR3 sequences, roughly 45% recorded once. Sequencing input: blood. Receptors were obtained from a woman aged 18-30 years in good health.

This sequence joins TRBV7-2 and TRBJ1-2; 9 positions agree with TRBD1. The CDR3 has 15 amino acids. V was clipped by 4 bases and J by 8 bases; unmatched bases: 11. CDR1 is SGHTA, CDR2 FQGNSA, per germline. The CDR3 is CASSSSLQGALGYTF. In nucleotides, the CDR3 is TGTGCCAGCAGCTCATCATTACAGGGGGCGCTCGGCTACACCTTC.

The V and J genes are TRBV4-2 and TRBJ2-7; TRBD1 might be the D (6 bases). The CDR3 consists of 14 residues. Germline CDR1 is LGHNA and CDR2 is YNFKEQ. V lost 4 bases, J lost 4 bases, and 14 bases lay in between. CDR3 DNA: TGTGCCAGCAGCCCACCCAGGGACAATTACGAGCAGTACTTC. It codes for CASSPPRDNYEQYF.